This entry lists 21 T cell receptor beta chains sequenced from one sample in a study of STAT5B mutations in CD4+ large granular lymphocyte leukemia. The repertoire was sequenced with immunoSEQ multiplex PCR; TCRdb's copy has only in-frame clones and lacks some. The table records under 30,000 clones, over 60% of them present only once. Material for sequencing was CD4+ T cells from blood buffy coats. The receptor source for this set is a human donor in good health.

Within the sample, this clone is medium-sized (0.01 to 0.1%). This chain uses TRBV7-9 with TRBJ1-1; possibly TRBD1 for D (5 bases). Trimming removed 3 bases from V and 5 bases from J, with 13 bases in between. Germline V gene data show CDR1 as SEHNR and CDR2 as FQNEAQ (reference sequence). The CDR3 has 14 residues. DNA for the CDR3: TGTGCCAGCAGCTTGGAAGGGGCCAGGACTGAAGCTTTCTTT. Amino acids: CASSLEGARTEAFF.

The chain uses TRBV7-6 and TRBJ2-2; 7 nucleotides agree with TRBD1. The CDR3 is 15 amino acids. From germline, CDR1 is SGHVS and CDR2 FNYEAQ. V was pared by 5 bases and J by 6 bases, with 9 bases of the junction left unmatched. CDR3 in amino acids: CASSRGRLTAGELFF. The CDR3 coding sequence is TGTGCCAGCAGCAGGGGGCGGCTAACAGCCGGGGAGCTGTTTTTT.

V is TRBV30 and J is TRBJ1-2; no reliable D call. The V end lost 1 base, the J end lost 8 bases, and 20 bases lay between the germline ends. The CDR3 totals 15 residues. CDR1 is GTSNPN, CDR2 SVGIG, per germline (reference sequence). The CDR3 DNA reads TGTGCCTGGAGTGAAGGGCCTGTCAAACCTCCGGGCTACACCTTC. This gives the protein CAWSEGPVKPPGYTF.

The chain couples TRBV11-3 to TRBJ2-1; D uncertain. Germline values: CDR1 SGHNT, CDR2 YENEEA. Trimming took off 1 base at V and 8 bases at J, with 6 bases between the two ends. The length of the CDR3 is 12 residues. The CDR3 loop is CASSLGGDEQFF. CDR3 DNA: TGTGCCAGCAGCTTAGGTGGGGATGAGCAGTTCTTC.

This clone was detected once. The chain joins TRBV6-5 to TRBJ2-1; D is uncertain. The CDR3 loop spans 15 amino acids. V was clipped by 4 bases and J by 2 bases, with 12 bases between them. The germline V gene encodes CDR1 MNHEY and CDR2 SVGAGI. The CDR3 protein is CASSSPGGAYNEQFF. The CDR3 DNA reads as TGTGCCAGCAGTTCACCTGGTGGGGCCTACAATGAGCAGTTCTTC.

The DNA of the CDR3 is TGTGCCTGGAACTCGGGCCTATGGGAGACCCAGTACTTC. This encodes CAWNSGLWETQYF. The gene calls are TRBV30 and TRBJ2-5; D ambiguous. Germline CDR1 is GTSNPN and CDR2 is SVGIG (reference sequence). V lost 4 bases to trimming and J lost 5 bases, with 14 bases between them. This CDR3 is 13 amino acids long.

V gene TRBV11-3 combines with J gene TRBJ2-7, with a weak D call TRBD2 (6 bases). Germline-derived CDR1 and CDR2 are SGHNT and YENEEA. V lost 1 base and J lost 12, with 16 bases in between. This CDR3 region has 13 residues. This chain's CDR3 is CASSLAPGLPLYF. In nucleotides, the CDR3 is TGTGCCAGCAGCTTAGCACCGGGACTCCCTCTGTACTTC.

V usage is TRBV10-3 and J usage is TRBJ2-1; tentative D call: TRBD1 (6 bases). CDR3 length: 16 amino acids. The germline CDR1 and CDR2 sequences are ENHRY and SYGVKD. V was cut by 5 bases and J by 0 bases, with 14 bases left in between. CDR3 sequence reads: CAISYYRESSYNEQFF. CDR3 nucleotide sequence: TGTGCCATCAGTTACTACAGGGAGAGCTCCTACAATGAGCAGTTCTTC.

The rearrangement links TRBV7-2 to TRBJ2-1; 8 bases align to TRBD2. This CDR3 contains 16 residues. Trimming removed 3 bases from V and 5 bases from J; junction bases left unmatched: 9. Germline V gene lookup returns CDR1 SGHTA and CDR2 FQGNSA. CDR3 protein: CASSFPGGARDNEQFF. The CDR3 DNA follows: TGTGCCAGCAGCTTCCCGGGGGGGGCCCGGGACAATGAGCAGTTCTTC.

The V and J genes are TRBV19 and TRBJ1-1, with TRBD1 as a possible D gene (5 bases). Germline V gene data show CDR1 as LNHDA and CDR2 as SQIVND (reference sequence). CDR3 length equals 14 residues. V shed 5 bases and J shed 5 bases, with 15 bases lying between them. In nucleotides, the CDR3 is TGTGCCAGTAGTCGCGACTTGAGGGGAACTGAAGCTTTCTTT. Translation: CASSRDLRGTEAFF. Full variable domain (outside the CDR3, taken from reference TRBV19 and TRBJ1-1): DGGITQSPKYLFRKEGQNVTLSCEQNLNHDAMYWYRQDPGQGLRLIYYSQIVNDFQKGDIAEGYSVSREKKESFPLTVTSAQKNPTAFYLCASSRDLRGTEAFFGQGTRLTVV.

This clone appeared a few times. V usage is TRBV11-2 and J usage is TRBJ2-7; D gene uncertain. Trimming pared 6 bases from V and 4 bases from J, leaving 7 bases between. Germline values: CDR1 SGHAT, CDR2 FQNNGV. The CDR3 extends over 11 amino acids. CDR3 in DNA: TGTGCCAGCAGTTCGGTTTACGAGCAGTACTTC. Amino acid sequence: CASSSVYEQYF. Full variable domain (rest looked up from reference TRBV11-2 and TRBJ2-7): EAGVAQSPRYKIIEKRQSVAFWCNPISGHATLYWYQQILGQGPKLLIQFQNNGVVDDSQLPKDRFSAERLKGVDSTLKIQPAKLEDSAVYLCASSSVYEQYFGPGTRLTVT.

This clone was recorded only once. Other DNA sequences in this sample translate to the same CDR3. V is TRBV7-2 and J is TRBJ1-3; 8 bases are shared with TRBD1. Germline lookup yields CDR1 SGHTA and CDR2 FQGNSA. The length of the CDR3 is 14 residues. J was trimmed by 4 bases and V by 2 bases; bases with no gene match: 1. CDR3 coding DNA: TGTGCCAGCAGCTTAAGACAGGGGGGAAACACCATATATTTT. This encodes CASSLRQGGNTIYF. The full variable domain, in which reference TRBV7-2 and TRBJ1-3 provide the parts outside the CDR3, is GAGVSQSPSNKVTEKGKDVELRCDPISGHTALYWYRQSLGQGLEFLIYFQGNSAPDKSGLPSDRFSAERTGGSVSTLTIQRTQQEDSAVYLCASSLRQGGNTIYFGEGSWLTVV.

This clone was counted a few times. The rearrangement links TRBV5-1 to TRBJ1-2; 11 positions match TRBD1. The germline V gene has CDR1 SGHRS and CDR2 YFSETQ. V dropped 5 bases and J dropped 7; count of bases not matched to a gene: 7. The CDR3 contains 14 residues. The CDR3 loop is CASRVGTGGSGYTF. The CDR3 DNA reads TGCGCCAGCAGAGTAGGGACAGGGGGAAGTGGCTACACCTTC.

CDR3 sequence (DNA): TGTGCCAGCAGCTTACACTTTAAGAGGCTTACCTACGAGCAGTACTTC. As protein: CASSLHFKRLTYEQYF. The gene calls are TRBV11-2 and TRBJ2-7; D gene uncertain. The CDR3 has 16 amino acids. Germline-derived CDR1 and CDR2 are SGHAT and FQNNGV. Between the trimmed V and J ends, which lost 2 bases and 2 bases, there was a span of 16 bases.

The J gene is TRBJ2-7, the V gene TRBV27, with 8 bases identical to TRBD1. Unmatched junction bases numbered 15, after V lost 4 bases and J lost 7 bases. Germline-derived CDR1 and CDR2 are MNHEY and SMNVEV (reference sequence). The CDR3 loop spans 16 amino acids. CDR3: CASSYRTGTGPREQYF. In DNA, the CDR3 is TGTGCCAGCAGTTATCGAACCGGGACAGGCCCTAGGGAGCAGTACTTC.

The chain combines TRBV5-6 with TRBJ1-2, with D unclear. Trimming shortened V by 0 bases and J by 4 bases, and 4 bases separated the two germline ends. Germline V CDR1 and CDR2: SGHDT, YYEEEE. The CDR3 has 12 amino acids. The CDR3 nucleotides read TGTGCCAGCAGCTTGGCATCCTATGGCTACACCTTC. As protein: CASSLASYGYTF.

The chain has TRBV28 and TRBJ2-7, with D uncertain. The CDR3 has 15 residues. The germline gives CDR1 MDHEN, CDR2 SYDVKM. V was trimmed by 6 bases and J by 2 bases, leaving 17 bases between them. The CDR3 is CASRALARAAYEQYF. The CDR3 nucleotides read TGTGCCAGCAGGGCCTTGGCTAGAGCCGCCTACGAGCAGTACTTC.

This rearrangement joins TRBV6-5 to TRBJ2-7, with 9 positions matching TRBD2. V shed 2 bases and J 3 bases; nucleotides not matched to a gene: 8. Germline CDR1 reads MNHEY; CDR2 reads SVGAGI. This CDR3 region has 16 residues. CDR3 sequence: CASSYPSLAGNYEQYF. In DNA, the CDR3 is TGTGCCAGCAGTTACCCCTCTCTAGCGGGAAACTACGAGCAGTACTTC.

The V and J genes are TRBV6-5 and TRBJ2-1; D uncertain. The CDR3 length is 12 residues. Germline CDR1 and CDR2: MNHEY and SVGAGI. Trimming took 3 bases from V and 8 from J, leaving 8 bases between them. The CDR3 region has the DNA TGTGCCAGCAGTTATTCGGGCTATGAGCAGTTCTTC. Translated: CASSYSGYEQFF.

The genes are TRBV5-1 and TRBJ1-2; the match to TRBD1 covers 8 bases. The J segment lost 3 bases and the V segment lost 2 bases, leaving 18 bases of the junction unmatched. The CDR3 consists of 19 residues. CDR1 SGHRS and CDR2 YFSETQ come from the germline V gene. Here the CDR3 DNA reads TGCGCCAGCAGCTTTACTCCCTCCGGGGCAGGGGGCCGGGACTATGGCTACACCTTC. Translated: CASSFTPSGAGGRDYGYTF.

V gene TRBV11-2 combines with J gene TRBJ1-2; 8 bases are a match to TRBD1. V was pared by 5 bases and J by 2 bases, with 4 bases of the junction left unmatched. CDR3 length: 14 amino acids. Germline CDR1 SGHAT, CDR2 FQNNGV. This CDR3 is CASSRGQGNYGYTF. CDR3 nucleotides: TGTGCCAGCAGCCGCGGACAGGGAAACTATGGCTACACCTTC.